The next 10 T cell receptor beta chains were all read from a single sample in a study of chemoradiotherapy in HPV16-positive cancers. The data were produced by immunoSEQ multiplex PCR, yet TCRdb's version contains in-frame clones alone and is incomplete. The repertoire includes some 22,000 clones, about 90% of them detected once, and roughly 4.3% sits in the top ten. The sample here was blood, taken from a patient who underwent chemoradiotherapy. These receptors were taken from a human donor with HPV-associated anogenital cancer.

J is TRBJ1-6 and V is TRBV27; D call uncertain. Trimming took 3 bases from V and 8 from J, leaving 5 bases between them. The CDR3 is 12 residues long. Germline values: CDR1 MNHEY, CDR2 SMNVEV (reference sequence). CDR3 residues: CASSLGDSPLHF. CDR3 coding DNA: TGTGCCAGCAGTTTGGGAGATTCACCCCTCCACTTT.

The chain links TRBV6-1 to TRBJ2-7, with no clear D. The CDR3 is made up of 14 amino acids. The germline CDR1 and CDR2 sequences are MNHNS and SASEGT. V lost 4 bases and J 0 bases, leaving 10 bases between the germline ends. The CDR3, as DNA: TGTGCCAGCAGTGTTTTGGGGTCCTCCTACGAGCAGTACTTC. This sequence encodes CASSVLGSSYEQYF.

V and J are TRBV5-6 and TRBJ2-7; 8 positions agree with TRBD2. This CDR3 has 17 residues. The germline V gene has CDR1 SGHDT and CDR2 YYEEEE. J lost 4 bases, V lost 2 bases, and 14 bases had no gene match. CDR3 DNA: TGTGCCAGCAGCTTCCCCGCCGTTTGGACTAGCCGATACGAGCAGTACTTC. This sequence encodes CASSFPAVWTSRYEQYF.

J is TRBJ2-2 and V is TRBV27; 11 bases align to TRBD2. Germline lookup yields CDR1 MNHEY and CDR2 SMNVEV (reference sequence). The CDR3 extends over 15 amino acids. J was trimmed by 5 bases and V by 6 bases; bases with no gene match: 5. The DNA of the CDR3 is TGTGCCAGCAGACCTAGCGGGAGGAATACCGGGGAGCTGTTTTTT. Translation gives CASRPSGRNTGELFF.

The chain carries TRBV5-1 and TRBJ2-7; D is possibly TRBD2 (5 bases). Looked up from germline, CDR1 is SGHRS and CDR2 is YFSETQ. The CDR3 is made up of 14 amino acids. Trimming cost V 4 bases and J 9 bases, with 20 bases left between them. As DNA, the CDR3 is TGCGCCAGCAGCGCGACCAGCGGAGGTATCGTGCAGTACTTC. Amino acids: CASSATSGGIVQYF.

This rearrangement joins TRBV5-1 to TRBJ2-7, with D possibly matching TRBD1 (6 bases). Per the germline V gene, CDR1 is SGHRS and CDR2 is YFSETQ. V lost 3 bases to trimming and J lost 7 bases, with 11 bases between them. CDR3 length: 12 residues. The CDR3 nucleotides are TGCGCCAGCAGCTCCGTACAGGGTGAGCAGTACTTC. Protein: CASSSVQGEQYF.

The V call is TRBV2, the J call TRBJ2-7, with TRBD1 matching 9 bases. J was trimmed by 3 bases and V by 2 bases; bases with no gene match: 5. This CDR3 has 15 amino acids. Germline V gives CDR1 SNHLY, CDR2 FYNNEI. The CDR3 loop reads CASSERTGEIYEQYF. In nucleotides, the CDR3 is TGTGCCAGCAGTGAACGGACAGGGGAGATCTACGAGCAGTACTTC.

The chain carries TRBV18 and TRBJ1-1, with unresolved D. This CDR3 has 14 residues. Germline assignment: CDR1 KGHSH and CDR2 LQKENI. V was trimmed by 0 bases and J by 9 bases, leaving 14 bases between them. The CDR3 protein is CASSPPFSGQKAFF. CDR3 coding DNA: TGTGCCAGCTCACCACCTTTCAGCGGCCAAAAAGCTTTCTTT.

The rearrangement joins TRBV4-1 to TRBJ2-1; a weak D match, TRBD2 (7 bases). Germline V lookup: CDR1 MGHRA, CDR2 YSYEKL. V gave up 2 bases and J gave up 8 bases, with 22 bases separating them. The CDR3 has 17 amino acids. The CDR3 spells CASSQRGGKGPSDEQFF. The CDR3 DNA reads as TGCGCCAGCAGCCAAAGGGGGGGGAAGGGCCCCAGCGATGAGCAGTTCTTC.

The chain has TRBV5-8 and TRBJ2-2, with D possibly being TRBD2 (6 bases). V was clipped by 5 bases and J by 7 bases, with 21 bases between them. Germline loops: CDR1 SGHTS, CDR2 YDEGEE. The CDR3 sequence is 16 residues long. CDR3 coding DNA: TGTGCCAGCAGGTTCCGGGACTCCTCCAGGGTCGGGGAGCTGTTTTTT. Translated: CASRFRDSSRVGELFF.